This T cell receptor (beta chain) came from a study of T-cell memory formation after mild COVID-19. The CDR3 runs 14 residues. Germline-derived CDR1 and CDR2 are ENHRY and SYGVKD. V lost 6 bases and J 3 bases, leaving 13 bases between the germline ends. Notes on the study in general: Contracting clones from day 15 to 85 showed balanced CD4/CD8; later expanders favored CD4+. Some responding clones appeared in pre-infection memory, suggesting cross-reactive memory joined.

Each CDR3 protein gets one entry after TCRdb re-called the 5' RACE reads with MiXCR. This table holds over 450,000 distinct CDR3 sequences, 20% found once. Regarding this clonotype: Its antigen is still unknown.

The J gene is TRBJ2-3, the V gene TRBV10-3, with D perhaps matching TRBD2 (6 bases). Sequencing was done on a sample of PBMCs or a T cell subset sorted from them (not recorded which). The TCR sequence derives from an adult woman who had mild COVID-19 (a few samples of this study predate the infection). Cell type and time point are not known. The chain's CDR3 is CAIRGTGLTDTQYF. CDR3 sequence (DNA): TGTGCCATCAGAGGGACTGGGCTGACAGATACGCAGTATTTT.